Following are 30 T cell receptor beta chains from one sample sequenced in a study of blood T cell repertoires in COVID-19. The data were produced by immunoSEQ multiplex PCR, yet TCRdb's version contains in-frame clones alone and is incomplete. The data hold 210,000 or so clones, with around nine tenths observed a single time. Sequencing used PBMCs or T cells enriched from blood (not recorded which). These receptor sequences come from a woman under 40 who had been exposed to COVID-19.

The chain is built from TRBV5-4 and TRBJ2-5; possible D gene TRBD1, 6 bases. Trimming pared 3 bases from V and 1 base from J, leaving 10 bases between. Germline-derived CDR1 and CDR2 are SGHNT and YYREEE (reference sequence). The CDR3 consists of 14 residues. CDR3 DNA: TGTGCCAGCAGCTCCCGACAGGTCCAAGAGACCCAGTACTTC. This translates into CASSSRQVQETQYF.

V usage is TRBV5-4 and J usage is TRBJ2-7, with TRBD1 matching 9 bases. This CDR3 region has 16 residues. The germline gives CDR1 SGHNT, CDR2 YYREEE (reference sequence). V trimming: 3 bases; J trimming: 5 bases; junction bases outside the gene matches: 12. As DNA, the CDR3 is TGTGCCAGCAGCTCAAGGAACACAGGGGGCAAGAACGAGCAGTACTTC. This encodes CASSSRNTGGKNEQYF.

This clone was picked up a small number of times. The genes are TRBV12-3 or TRBV12-4 and TRBJ1-5; D not resolved. The V end was cut by 6 bases, the J end by 3 bases, with 9 bases between. This CDR3 has 13 residues. The CDR3: CASSRTLNQPQHF. The CDR3 bases are TGTGCCAGCAGCAGGACTCTCAATCAGCCCCAGCATTTT.

This clone was recorded once. This sequence joins TRBV9 and TRBJ2-3; a weak D match, TRBD1 (5 bases). V was shortened by 0 bases and J by 6 bases, with 11 bases between the two germline ends. CDR1 is SGDLS and CDR2 is YYNGEE in the germline V gene. The CDR3 contains 14 residues. This chain's CDR3 is CASSVEQGMDTQYF. The CDR3 DNA is TGTGCCAGCAGCGTAGAGCAGGGCATGGATACGCAGTATTTT.

The genes are TRBV27 and TRBJ1-1; the D gene is possibly TRBD1 (5 bases). Germline values: CDR1 MNHEY, CDR2 SMNVEV (reference sequence). Trimming shortened V by 2 bases and J by 6 bases, and 10 bases separated the two germline ends. The CDR3 totals 13 residues. CDR3 nucleotide sequence: TGTGCCAGCAGTTTAGCAGGGAAGGCTGAAGCTTTCTTT. Amino acid sequence: CASSLAGKAEAFF.

The rearrangement links TRBV21-1 to TRBJ1-1; the DNA was not compared with TRBD1, the D call given in the table. TRBV21-1 is a documented pseudogene. This CDR3 region has 15 residues. The CDR3 nucleotides are TGTGCCAGCAACCTTTCGGACAGGGCCGTCACTGAAGCTTTCTTT. Encoded protein: CASNLSDRAVTEAFF.

The J gene is TRBJ2-7, the V gene TRBV10-2; D may be TRBD2 (6 bases). The CDR3 contains 17 residues. Trimming took 6 bases from V and 2 from J, leaving 23 bases between them. Germline assignment: CDR1 WSHSY and CDR2 SAAADI. The CDR3 spells CASRDLQTLAQPYEQYF. The CDR3 region has the DNA TGCGCCAGCAGGGATCTACAAACACTAGCCCAACCCTACGAGCAGTACTTC.

This clone was counted once. CDR3 bases: TGTGCCAGCAGCCTTGGACAGGGAGCAAACGAGCAGTACTTC. Translating gives CASSLGQGANEQYF. The rearrangement links TRBV5-4 to TRBJ2-7; 8 nucleotides agree with TRBD1. CDR3 length: 14 residues. Losses at the gene ends were 4 bases for V and 5 bases for J; bases not matched to a gene: 8. Germline V gene lookup returns CDR1 SGHNT and CDR2 YYREEE (reference sequence).

The J gene is TRBJ1-5, the V gene TRBV28; TRBD1 might be the D (6 bases). CDR1 MDHEN and CDR2 SYDVKM come from the germline V gene. The CDR3 spans 16 residues. Deletions cut 6 bases from V and 7 bases from J, with 22 bases between. CDR3 sequence (DNA): TGTGCCAGCAGCCCGACGGTCCTACAGGGACGACAGCCCCAGCATTTT. Protein product: CASSPTVLQGRQPQHF.

The V and J genes are TRBV11-3 and TRBJ1-1; 7 nucleotides match TRBD1. The germline V gene has CDR1 SGHNT and CDR2 YENEEA. V lost 5 bases, J lost 4 bases, and 4 bases stayed unmatched. The CDR3 has 13 residues. The CDR3 here is CASSPRDSTEAFF. The CDR3, as DNA: TGTGCCAGCAGCCCCCGGGACAGCACTGAAGCTTTCTTT.

The J gene is TRBJ1-1, the V gene TRBV3-1 (or the pseudogene TRBV3-2); tentatively, D is TRBD1 (5 bases). V dropped 4 bases and J dropped 3 bases, with 6 bases sitting between them. The germline V gene has CDR1 LGHDT and CDR2 YNNKEL (reference sequence). The CDR3 is 12 amino acids. CDR3 region: CASSRGDTEAFF. The CDR3, as DNA: TGTGCCAGCAGCCGGGGGGACACTGAAGCTTTCTTT.

This rearrangement joins TRBV19 to TRBJ2-7, with 7 bases lining up with TRBD2. The CDR3 has 16 amino acids. Trimming at V came to 1 base and at J to 1 base, leaving 7 bases not matched to a gene. CDR1 is LNHDA, CDR2 SQIVND, per germline (reference sequence). DNA of the CDR3: TGTGCCAGTAGTATAGTTTCGACAGCGGGATCCTACGAGCAGTACTTC. Amino acids: CASSIVSTAGSYEQYF. Together with reference TRBV19 and TRBJ2-7, the CDR3 gives the full variable domain: DGGITQSPKYLFRKEGQNVTLSCEQNLNHDAMYWYRQDPGQGLRLIYYSQIVNDFQKGDIAEGYSVSREKKESFPLTVTSAQKNPTAFYLCASSIVSTAGSYEQYFGPGTRLTVT.

This clone showed up many times. CDR3 in amino acids: CASSLDRRGSYEQYF. The DNA of the CDR3 is TGTGCCAGCAGCTTGGATCGCAGGGGATCCTACGAGCAGTACTTC. The chain carries TRBV5-4 and TRBJ2-7; weak D call: TRBD1 (6 bases). The germline gives CDR1 SGHNT, CDR2 YYREEE (reference sequence). The length of the CDR3 is 15 residues. V was trimmed by 0 bases and J by 1 base, leaving 11 bases between them. Full variable domain (remainder filled in from reference TRBV5-4 and TRBJ2-7): ETGVTQSPTHLIKTRGQQVTLRCSSQSGHNTVSWYQQALGQGPQFIFQYYREEENGRGNFPPRFSGLQFPNYSSELNVNALELDDSALYLCASSLDRRGSYEQYFGPGTRLTVT.

The chain has TRBV21-1 and TRBJ1-1. TRBV21-1 is described as a pseudogene. This CDR3 contains 13 residues. The CDR3 DNA is TGTGCCAGCAGCAAAGTATGCGACACTGAAGCTTTCTTT. Translating gives CASSKVCDTEAFF.

The V call is TRBV27, the J call TRBJ1-1, with TRBD1 matching 7 bases. The germline V gene encodes CDR1 MNHEY and CDR2 SMNVEV (reference sequence). This CDR3 contains 14 residues. With 7 bases clipped from V and 3 bases from J, the junction kept 8 bases outside the gene matches. The CDR3 loop is CASTKQGSHTEAFF. CDR3 sequence (DNA): TGTGCCAGCACTAAACAGGGGAGTCACACTGAAGCTTTCTTT.

The chain has TRBV3-1 (or the pseudogene TRBV3-2) and TRBJ1-5; 7 nucleotides align to TRBD1. Losses at the gene ends were 4 bases for V and 3 bases for J; bases not matched to a gene: 12. This CDR3 region has 17 residues. The germline V gene has CDR1 LGHDT and CDR2 YNNKEL (reference sequence). CDR3 in amino acids: CASSRARQGWTNQPQHF. The CDR3 DNA sequence: TGTGCCAGCAGCCGAGCTAGACAGGGTTGGACCAATCAGCCCCAGCATTTT.

J is TRBJ1-5 and V is TRBV30, with D possibly TRBD1 on 5 matching bases. Germline CDR1 GTSNPN, CDR2 SVGIG (reference sequence). CDR3 length: 14 residues. The V end was cut by 3 bases, the J end by 6 bases, with 15 bases between. CDR3 DNA sequence: TGTGCCTGGAGCTACGGGCAGGGTGGTCAGCCCCAGCATTTT. Translation: CAWSYGQGGQPQHF.

The V call is TRBV7-8, the J call TRBJ1-1; D perhaps matches TRBD1 (5 bases). Trimming removed 1 base from V and 4 bases from J, with 13 bases in between. The germline gives CDR1 SGHVS, CDR2 FQNEAQ. The CDR3 consists of 15 residues. CDR3 loop: CASSLGGGLGTEAFF. The DNA of the CDR3 is TGTGCCAGCAGCTTAGGCGGGGGGTTGGGCACTGAAGCTTTCTTT.

The rearrangement links TRBV10-3 to TRBJ2-3, with D tentatively TRBD2 (5 bases). This CDR3 is 13 amino acids long. Germline CDR1 ENHRY, CDR2 SYGVKD. Trimming cost V 5 bases and J 5 bases, with 11 bases left between them. The CDR3 loop is CAISNGLLDTQYF. The CDR3 nucleotides are TGTGCCATCAGTAACGGACTTTTAGATACGCAGTATTTT.

This clone was seen a few times. The V call is TRBV30, the J call TRBJ1-1; 7 positions agree with TRBD1. The CDR3 covers 13 residues. V gave up 1 base and J gave up 4 bases; unmatched junction bases: 3. Per germline, CDR1 GTSNPN and CDR2 SVGIG (reference sequence). CDR3 DNA: TGTGCCTGGAGTGCTTCAGGGGGCACTGAAGCTTTCTTT. This translates into CAWSASGGTEAFF.

The chain combines TRBV5-4 with TRBJ2-4, with 14 bases lining up with TRBD2. Germline trimming cut 4 bases from V and 3 bases from J; bases unmatched to any gene: 9. There are 18 residues in the CDR3. The V gene's germline CDR1 is SGHNT and CDR2 YYREEE (reference sequence). This CDR3 reads CASSLGLAGVGGKNIQYF. The CDR3, as DNA: TGTGCCAGCAGCCTGGGACTAGCGGGAGTTGGTGGCAAAAACATTCAGTACTTC.

The J gene is TRBJ1-3, the V gene TRBV19, with a tentative D call TRBD1 (6 bases). CDR1 LNHDA and CDR2 SQIVND come from the germline V gene (reference sequence). The CDR3 loop spans 16 amino acids. V dropped 3 bases and J dropped 2 bases, with 14 bases sitting between them. The CDR3 sequence: CASSIPAGVTGNTIYF. The CDR3 nucleotides read TGTGCCAGTAGTATCCCCGCAGGGGTTACTGGAAACACCATATATTTT.

This chain connects TRBV5-1 to TRBJ2-6, with 8 bases matching TRBD1. Germline CDR1 reads SGHRS; CDR2 reads YFSETQ. The CDR3 is made up of 19 amino acids. Trimming removed 5 bases from V and 0 bases from J; junction bases left unmatched: 13. The CDR3 is CASSVGQGATYSGANVLTF. DNA of the CDR3: TGCGCCAGCAGTGTCGGTCAGGGGGCTACCTACTCTGGGGCCAACGTCCTGACTTTC.

The rearrangement uses TRBV9 and TRBJ2-7, with TRBD2 matching 10 bases. With 3 bases clipped from V and 0 bases from J, the junction kept 9 bases outside the gene matches. The CDR3 is made up of 17 amino acids. CDR1 is SGDLS and CDR2 is YYNGEE in the germline V gene. CDR3: CASSGKAGTSDSYEQYF. In nucleotides, the CDR3 is TGTGCCAGCAGCGGCAAGGCCGGGACTAGCGACTCCTACGAGCAGTACTTC.

The rearrangement uses TRBV21-1 and TRBJ2-5; the DNA was not compared with TRBD1, the D call given in the table. TRBV21-1 is an annotated pseudogene. The CDR3 covers 14 residues. The DNA of the CDR3 is TGTGCCAGCAGCATAAGACAGGGGAGAGAGACCCAGTACTTC. Encoded protein: CASSIRQGRETQYF.

This rearrangement joins TRBV29-1 to TRBJ2-5; the D is unclear. Trimming cost V 7 bases and J 2 bases, with 8 bases left between them. CDR1 and CDR2 (germline): SQVTM, ANQGSEA. The CDR3 consists of 11 residues. CDR3 loop: CSAREQETQYF. The CDR3 nucleotides read TGCAGCGCCCGAGAACAAGAGACCCAGTACTTC.

The chain links TRBV2 to TRBJ2-3; 14 nucleotides agree with TRBD2. J gave up 4 bases and V 6 bases, and 0 bases lay outside the gene matches. CDR1 is SNHLY and CDR2 is FYNNEI in the germline V gene. This CDR3 contains 14 residues. CDR3 DNA: TGTGCCAGCAGGGGACTAGCGGGAGCAGATACGCAGTATTTT. This translates into CASRGLAGADTQYF. The full variable domain, completed using reference TRBV2 and TRBJ2-3, is EPEVTQTPSHQVTQMGQEVILRCVPISNHLYFYWYRQILGQKVEFLVSFYNNEISEKSEIFDDQFSVERPDGSNFTLKIRSTKLEDSAMYFCASRGLAGADTQYFGPGTRLTVL.

The chain has TRBV2 and TRBJ1-4; possibly TRBD1 for D (6 bases). Trimming took 6 bases from V and 1 from J, leaving 9 bases between them. The CDR3 runs 14 residues. In germline, CDR1 is SNHLY, CDR2 FYNNEI. The CDR3 loop reads CASRKQGTNEKLFF. The CDR3, as DNA: TGTGCCAGCAGGAAACAGGGAACTAATGAAAAACTGTTTTTT.

The CDR3 reads CAWSTYRGTNYGYTF. In DNA form, the CDR3 reads TGTGCCTGGAGTACATACAGGGGGACTAACTATGGCTACACCTTC. The chain has TRBV30 and TRBJ1-2; 8 bases match TRBD1. V shed 2 bases, J shed 0 bases, and the junction held 5 bases outside the gene matches. The germline gives CDR1 GTSNPN, CDR2 SVGIG (reference sequence). This CDR3 spans 15 amino acids.

Concerning this clone: The junction differs from germline at one of its ends, possibly a read error. The genes are TRBV2 and TRBJ1-1; 10 nucleotides match TRBD1. The CDR3 is 15 amino acids. The germline V gene encodes CDR1 SNHLY and CDR2 FYNNEI. CDR3 sequence reads: CASSRDRGLKTEAFF. The CDR3 bases are TGTGCCAGCAGCCGGGACAGGGGATTGAAAACTGAAGCTTTCTTT.